These 12 T cell receptor beta chains were sequenced from one sample in a study of STAT5B mutations in CD4+ large granular lymphocyte leukemia. Sequencing used immunoSEQ multiplex PCR; TCRdb keeps in-frame clones, though not all of them. The repertoire consists of more than 30,000 clones, with roughly three quarters occurring once and the leading ten covering around 1.9%. Sequencing was carried out using CD4+ T cells from blood buffy coats. Receptors were obtained from a human donor in good health.

This clone was detected only once. The genes are TRBV30 and TRBJ2-1; D perhaps matches TRBD2 (8 bases). V was shortened by 5 bases and J by 6 bases, with 17 bases between the two germline ends. CDR3 length: 14 amino acids. Germline values: CDR1 GTSNPN, CDR2 SVGIG (reference sequence). The CDR3 here is CAWGGTRGPNEQFF. DNA of the CDR3: TGTGCCTGGGGGGGGACTAGGGGGCCCAATGAGCAGTTCTTC. Full variable domain (rest looked up from reference TRBV30 and TRBJ2-1): SQTIHQWPATLVQPVGSPLSLECTVEGTSNPNLYWYRQAAGRGLQLLFYSVGIGQISSEVPQNLSASRPQDRQFILSSKKLLLSDSGFYLCAWGGTRGPNEQFFGPGTRLTVL.

The chain recombines TRBV19 with TRBJ2-7; D is tentatively TRBD1 or TRBD2 (5 bases each). Germline V gives CDR1 LNHDA, CDR2 SQIVND (reference sequence). The CDR3 is made up of 16 amino acids. Trimming stripped 3 bases from V and 1 base from J, with 16 bases between. The CDR3 spells CASSIPPGPGSYEQYF. DNA of the CDR3: TGTGCCAGTAGTATTCCTCCGGGACCTGGGTCCTACGAGCAGTACTTC.

The V call is TRBV15, the J call TRBJ2-5; D unresolved. The CDR3 totals 15 residues. Trimming removed 0 bases at V and 1 base at J, with 9 bases between. Germline V gene lookup returns CDR1 LNHNV and CDR2 YYDKDF (reference sequence). As DNA, the CDR3 is TGTGCCACCAGCAGAGATATACACCGCCAAGAGACCCAGTACTTC. This codes for CATSRDIHRQETQYF. Combining the CDR3 with reference TRBV15 and TRBJ2-5 gives the whole variable domain DAMVIQNPRYQVTQFGKPVTLSCSQTLNHNVMYWYQQKSSQAPKLLFHYYDKDFNNEADTPDNFQSRRPNTSFCFLDIRSPGLGDTAMYLCATSRDIHRQETQYFGPGTRLLVL.

This clone appeared a single time. The CDR3 region is CASSRRPGQGGQYSNQPQHF. In DNA form, the CDR3 reads TGTGCCAGCAGTCGCAGACCGGGACAGGGGGGCCAATATAGCAATCAGCCCCAGCATTTT. The chain combines TRBV28 with TRBJ1-5; 11 nucleotides align to TRBD1. Germline values: CDR1 MDHEN, CDR2 SYDVKM. The CDR3 sequence is 20 residues long. Trimming took 5 bases from V and 0 from J; bases not matched to a gene: 15.

This chain joins TRBV7-8 and TRBJ1-2; D is unresolved. V gave up 7 bases and J gave up 9 bases, with 18 bases separating them. Germline CDR1 is SGHVS and CDR2 is FQNEAQ. The CDR3 consists of 13 residues. CDR3 protein: CASTPPGGWSYTF. CDR3 coding DNA: TGTGCCAGCACCCCCCCGGGAGGGTGGAGCTACACCTTC.

The rearrangement joins TRBV7-3 to TRBJ2-1; D might be TRBD1 (6 bases). Germline loops: CDR1 SGHTA, CDR2 FQGTGA. Trimming took 5 bases from V and 4 from J, leaving 15 bases between them. The length of the CDR3 is 15 residues. CDR3 in amino acids: CASSPDGTPYNEQFF. CDR3 sequence (DNA): TGTGCCAGCAGCCCCGACGGGACACCATACAATGAGCAGTTCTTC.

This clone appeared once. This chain joins TRBV28 and TRBJ2-3; D possibly matches TRBD1 or TRBD2 (5 bases each). Trimming cost V 6 bases and J 6 bases, with 16 bases left between them. This CDR3 region has 14 residues. CDR1 MDHEN and CDR2 SYDVKM come from the germline V gene. The CDR3 loop reads CASRRASGTDTQYF. The CDR3 region has the DNA TGTGCCAGCAGGCGCGCTTCCGGGACGGATACGCAGTATTTT.

The chain couples TRBV7-8 to TRBJ2-7, with D perhaps matching TRBD1 (7 bases). V lost 1 base, J lost 3 bases, and 13 bases lay in between. Germline V gene sequence: CDR1 SGHVS, CDR2 FQNEAQ. The CDR3 has 15 amino acids. In DNA, the CDR3 is TGTGCCAGCAGCTTAGGGGGGGACAGATACTACGAGCAGTACTTC. It is translated as CASSLGGDRYYEQYF.

The J gene is TRBJ1-5, the V gene TRBV28, with no clear D. The germline V gene has CDR1 MDHEN and CDR2 SYDVKM. V shed 6 bases and J shed 1 base, with 4 bases lying between them. This CDR3 is 12 amino acids long. The CDR3, as DNA: TGTGCCAGCAGAGAAAGCAATCAGCCCCAGCATTTT. Protein: CASRESNQPQHF.

This rearrangement joins TRBV9 to TRBJ2-1, with TRBD1 as a possible D gene (5 bases). Deletions cut 2 bases from V and 7 bases from J, with 16 bases between. This CDR3 has 15 residues. The germline gives CDR1 SGDLS, CDR2 YYNGEE. This CDR3 reads CASSVQGISTNEQFF. The CDR3 coding sequence is TGTGCCAGCAGCGTCCAGGGAATAAGTACTAATGAGCAGTTCTTC. The variable domain in full, completed from reference TRBV9 and TRBJ2-1, reads DSGVTQTPKHLITATGQRVTLRCSPRSGDLSVYWYQQSLDQGLQFLIQYYNGEERAKGNILERFSAQQFPDLHSELNLSSLELGDSALYFCASSVQGISTNEQFFGPGTRLTVL.

The genes are TRBV15 and TRBJ2-5; the D gene is possibly TRBD1 (5 bases). CDR3 length: 20 amino acids. Germline V lookup: CDR1 LNHNV, CDR2 YYDKDF (reference sequence). V was pared by 0 bases and J by 4 bases, with 27 bases between. The DNA for the CDR3 is TGTGCCACCAGCAGAGATATTAGTCGTCGGCCCTCAAAAAGGGGAGAGACCCAGTACTTC. It specifies CATSRDISRRPSKRGETQYF. Looking up the rest from reference TRBV15 and TRBJ2-5 gives the full variable domain: DAMVIQNPRYQVTQFGKPVTLSCSQTLNHNVMYWYQQKSSQAPKLLFHYYDKDFNNEADTPDNFQSRRPNTSFCFLDIRSPGLGDTAMYLCATSRDISRRPSKRGETQYFGPGTRLLVL.

This sequence joins TRBV7-3 and TRBJ2-2; 9 positions agree with TRBD2. This CDR3 region has 16 residues. The germline V gene encodes CDR1 SGHTA and CDR2 FQGTGA. V dropped 5 bases and J dropped 6; count of bases not matched to a gene: 10. In DNA, the CDR3 is TGTGCCAGCAGCCTAAATAGCGGGGGTCATTCCGGGGAGCTGTTTTTT. The encoded protein is CASSLNSGGHSGELFF.